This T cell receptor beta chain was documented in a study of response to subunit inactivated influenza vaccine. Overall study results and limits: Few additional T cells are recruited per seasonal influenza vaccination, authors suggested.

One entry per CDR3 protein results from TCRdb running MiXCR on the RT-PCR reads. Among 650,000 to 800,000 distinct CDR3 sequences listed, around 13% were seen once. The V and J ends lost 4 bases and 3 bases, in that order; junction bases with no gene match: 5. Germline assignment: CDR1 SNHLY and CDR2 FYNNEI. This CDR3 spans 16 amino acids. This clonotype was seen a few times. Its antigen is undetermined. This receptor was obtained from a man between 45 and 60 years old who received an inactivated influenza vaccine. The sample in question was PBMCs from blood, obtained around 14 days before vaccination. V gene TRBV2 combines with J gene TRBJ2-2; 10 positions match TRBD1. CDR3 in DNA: TGTGCCAGCAGTGGAGGGACAGGGGCCTACACCGGGGAGCTGTTTTTT. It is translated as CASSGGTGAYTGELFF. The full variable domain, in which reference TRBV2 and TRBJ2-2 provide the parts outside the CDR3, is EPEVTQTPSHQVTQMGQEVILRCVPISNHLYFYWYRQILGQKVEFLVSFYNNEISEKSEIFDDQFSVERPDGSNFTLKIRSTKLEDSAMYFCASSGGTGAYTGELFFGEGSRLTVL.